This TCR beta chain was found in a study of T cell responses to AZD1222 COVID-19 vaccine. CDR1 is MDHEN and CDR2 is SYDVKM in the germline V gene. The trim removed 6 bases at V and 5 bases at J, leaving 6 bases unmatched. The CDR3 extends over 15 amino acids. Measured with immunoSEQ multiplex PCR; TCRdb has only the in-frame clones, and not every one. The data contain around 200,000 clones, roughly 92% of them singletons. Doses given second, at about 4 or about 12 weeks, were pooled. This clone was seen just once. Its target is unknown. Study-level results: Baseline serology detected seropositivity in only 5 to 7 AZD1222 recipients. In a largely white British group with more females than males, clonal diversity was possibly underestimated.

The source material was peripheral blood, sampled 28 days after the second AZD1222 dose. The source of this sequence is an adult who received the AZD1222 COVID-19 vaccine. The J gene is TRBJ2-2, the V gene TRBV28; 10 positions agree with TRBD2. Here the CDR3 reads CASRIAGGVTGELFF. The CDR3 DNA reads TGTGCCAGCAGAATAGCGGGAGGTGTTACCGGGGAGCTGTTTTTT.